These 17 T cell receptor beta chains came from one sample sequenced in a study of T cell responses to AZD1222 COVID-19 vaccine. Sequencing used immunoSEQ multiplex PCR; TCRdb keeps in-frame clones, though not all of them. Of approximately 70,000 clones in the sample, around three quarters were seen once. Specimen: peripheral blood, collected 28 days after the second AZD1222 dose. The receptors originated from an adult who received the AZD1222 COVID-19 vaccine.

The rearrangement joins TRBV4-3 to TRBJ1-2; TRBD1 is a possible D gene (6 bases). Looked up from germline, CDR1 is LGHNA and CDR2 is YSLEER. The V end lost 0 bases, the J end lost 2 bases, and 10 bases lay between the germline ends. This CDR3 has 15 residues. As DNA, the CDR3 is TGCGCCAGCAGCCAAGAAAGGGGACAAAACTATGGCTACACCTTC. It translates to CASSQERGQNYGYTF.

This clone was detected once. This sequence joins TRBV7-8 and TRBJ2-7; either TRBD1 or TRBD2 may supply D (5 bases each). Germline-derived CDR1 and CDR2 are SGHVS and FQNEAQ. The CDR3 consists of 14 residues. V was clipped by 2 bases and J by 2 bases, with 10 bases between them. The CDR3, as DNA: TGTGCCAGCAGCTTACGGGACGCCGCCTACGAGCAGTACTTC. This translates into CASSLRDAAYEQYF. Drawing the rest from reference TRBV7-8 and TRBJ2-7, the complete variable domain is GAGVSQSPRYKVAKRGQDVALRCDPISGHVSLFWYQQALGQGPEFLTYFQNEAQLDKSGLPSDRFFAERPEGSVSTLKIQRTQQEDSAVYLCASSLRDAAYEQYFGPGTRLTVT.

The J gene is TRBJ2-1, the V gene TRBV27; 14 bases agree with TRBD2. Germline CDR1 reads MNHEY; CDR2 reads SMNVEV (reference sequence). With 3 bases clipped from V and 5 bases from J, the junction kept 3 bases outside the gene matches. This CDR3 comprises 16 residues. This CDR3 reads CASSFLGLAGDNEQFF. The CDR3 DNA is TGTGCCAGCAGTTTCCTGGGACTAGCGGGAGACAATGAGCAGTTCTTC.

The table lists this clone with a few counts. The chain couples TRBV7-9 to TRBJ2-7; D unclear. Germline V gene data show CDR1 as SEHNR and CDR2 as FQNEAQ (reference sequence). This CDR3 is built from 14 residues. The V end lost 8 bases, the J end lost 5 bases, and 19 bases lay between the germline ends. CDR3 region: CASQVEVADNEQYF. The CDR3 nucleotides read TGTGCCAGCCAGGTCGAAGTGGCCGACAACGAGCAGTACTTC.

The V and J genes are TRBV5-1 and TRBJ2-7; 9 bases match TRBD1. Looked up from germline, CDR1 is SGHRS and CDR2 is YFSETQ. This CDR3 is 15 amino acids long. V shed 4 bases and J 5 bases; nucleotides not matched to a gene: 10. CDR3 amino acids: CASSERGQGGDEQYF. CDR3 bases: TGCGCCAGCAGCGAACGGGGACAGGGTGGGGACGAGCAGTACTTC.

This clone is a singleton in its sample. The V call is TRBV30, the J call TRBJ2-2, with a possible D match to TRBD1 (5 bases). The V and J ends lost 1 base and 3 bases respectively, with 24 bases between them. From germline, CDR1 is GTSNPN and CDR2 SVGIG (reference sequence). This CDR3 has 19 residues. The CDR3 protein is CAWSGRRAGLKVDTGELFF. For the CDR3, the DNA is TGTGCCTGGAGTGGTAGAAGGGCAGGGCTTAAGGTTGACACCGGGGAGCTGTTTTTT.

CDR3 nucleotide sequence: TGTGCCAGCAGCTTAGGACAGAGGAACACTGAAGCTTTCTTT. This sequence encodes CASSLGQRNTEAFF. V and J are TRBV7-2 and TRBJ1-1, with D possibly matching TRBD1 (5 bases). V was pared by 1 base and J by 1 base, with 7 bases between. The germline V gene encodes CDR1 SGHTA and CDR2 FQGNSA. This CDR3 has 14 amino acids. Variable domain in full (rest from reference TRBV7-2 and TRBJ1-1): GAGVSQSPSNKVTEKGKDVELRCDPISGHTALYWYRQSLGQGLEFLIYFQGNSAPDKSGLPSDRFSAERTGGSVSTLTIQRTQQEDSAVYLCASSLGQRNTEAFFGQGTRLTVV.

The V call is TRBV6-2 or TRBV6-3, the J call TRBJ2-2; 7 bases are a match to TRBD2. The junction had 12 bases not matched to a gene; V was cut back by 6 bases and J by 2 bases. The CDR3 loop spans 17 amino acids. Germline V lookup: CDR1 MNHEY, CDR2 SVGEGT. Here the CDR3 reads CASSPPPLAANTGELFF. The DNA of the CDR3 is TGTGCCAGCAGCCCGCCCCCGCTAGCGGCTAACACCGGGGAGCTGTTTTTT.

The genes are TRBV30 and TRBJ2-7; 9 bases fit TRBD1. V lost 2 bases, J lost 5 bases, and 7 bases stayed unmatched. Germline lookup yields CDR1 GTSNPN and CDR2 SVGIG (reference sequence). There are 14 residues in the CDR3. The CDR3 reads CAWSTGTGINEQYF. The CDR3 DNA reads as TGTGCCTGGAGTACCGGGACAGGGATCAACGAGCAGTACTTC.

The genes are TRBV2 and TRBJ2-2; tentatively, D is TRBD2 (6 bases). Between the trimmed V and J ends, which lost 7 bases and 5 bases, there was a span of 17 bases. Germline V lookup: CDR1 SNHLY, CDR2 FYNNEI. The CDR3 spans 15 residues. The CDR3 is CASTGAGGVTGELFF. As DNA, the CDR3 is TGTGCCAGCACAGGCGCCGGCGGGGTAACCGGGGAGCTGTTTTTT.

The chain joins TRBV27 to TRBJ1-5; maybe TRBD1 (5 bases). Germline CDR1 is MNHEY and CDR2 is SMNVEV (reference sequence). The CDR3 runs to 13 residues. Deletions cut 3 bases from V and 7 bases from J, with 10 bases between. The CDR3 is CASSFVGGQPQHF. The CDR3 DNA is TGTGCCAGCAGTTTCGTTGGGGGACAGCCCCAGCATTTT.

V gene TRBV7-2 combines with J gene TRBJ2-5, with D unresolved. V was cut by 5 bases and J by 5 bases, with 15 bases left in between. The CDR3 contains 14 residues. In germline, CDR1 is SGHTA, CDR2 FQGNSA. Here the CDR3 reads CASSPSYMAETQYF. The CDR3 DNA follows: TGTGCCAGCAGCCCCTCCTACATGGCCGAGACCCAGTACTTC.

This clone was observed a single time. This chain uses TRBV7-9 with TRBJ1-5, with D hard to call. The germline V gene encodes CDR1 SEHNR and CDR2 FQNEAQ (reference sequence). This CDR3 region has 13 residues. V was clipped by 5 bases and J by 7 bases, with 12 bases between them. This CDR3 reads CASSPDPGQPQHF. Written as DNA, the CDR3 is TGTGCCAGCAGCCCAGACCCCGGCCAGCCCCAGCATTTT.

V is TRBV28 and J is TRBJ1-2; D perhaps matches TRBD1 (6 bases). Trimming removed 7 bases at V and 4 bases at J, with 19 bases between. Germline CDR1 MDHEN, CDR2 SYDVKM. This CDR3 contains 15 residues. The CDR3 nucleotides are TGTGCCAGCATCACCTCCGCACAGGGAGTCTATGGCTACACCTTC. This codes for CASITSAQGVYGYTF.

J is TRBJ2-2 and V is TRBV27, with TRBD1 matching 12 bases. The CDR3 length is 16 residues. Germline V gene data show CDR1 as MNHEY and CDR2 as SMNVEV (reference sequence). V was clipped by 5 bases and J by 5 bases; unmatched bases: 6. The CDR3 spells CASSMGQGARTGELFF. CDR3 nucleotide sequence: TGTGCCAGCAGTATGGGACAGGGGGCGCGTACCGGGGAGCTGTTTTTT.

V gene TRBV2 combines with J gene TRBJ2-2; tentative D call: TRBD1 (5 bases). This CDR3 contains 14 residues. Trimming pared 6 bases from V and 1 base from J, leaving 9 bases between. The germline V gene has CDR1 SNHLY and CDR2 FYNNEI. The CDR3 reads CASRSTVNTGELFF. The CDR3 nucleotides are TGTGCCAGCAGATCGACAGTGAACACCGGGGAGCTGTTTTTT.

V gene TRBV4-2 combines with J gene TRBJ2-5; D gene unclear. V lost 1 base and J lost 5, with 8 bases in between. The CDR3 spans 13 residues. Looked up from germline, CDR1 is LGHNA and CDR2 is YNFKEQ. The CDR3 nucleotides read TGTGCCAGCAGCCAAGCTCCTGAGGAGACCCAGTACTTC. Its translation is CASSQAPEETQYF.